This T cell receptor beta chain was retrieved from a study of OX40 agonist ivuxolimab in advanced cancers. For the wider study: The costimulatory receptor OX40 (CD134) was targeted by ivuxolimab, a fully human IgG2 agonistic monoclonal antibody. Intravenous ivuxolimab was administered to patients every 2 weeks at six dose levels: 0.01, 0.1, 0.3, 1.5, 3 and 10 mg/kg. Of the roughly 53 patients in dose escalation, some 20 had hepatocellular carcinoma, approximately 15 had melanoma, 9 had renal cell carcinoma and 9 had head and neck cancer. In the dose-escalation cohort, 82.7% of patients were male, and the mean age was approximately 55 years, with a range of about 23 to 85. Prior anti-PD-1, anti-PD-L1 or anti-CTLA-4 therapy was permitted, and checkpoint inhibitors had been received by roughly two fifths of dose-escalation patients. Partial responses occurred in three dose-escalation patients: two with cutaneous melanoma and one with hepatocellular carcinoma. Peripheral TCRbeta sequencing aimed to test whether ivuxolimab altered TCR sequence diversity and caused clonal T-cell expansion. The monotherapy dose-escalation portion (N of about 50 patients) of the phase I ivuxolimab trial is reported in the paper.

There are 15 amino acids in the CDR3, from cysteine to phenylalanine inclusive. CDR3 DNA only is kept here, 45 bases in frame from base 1. Patients with a history of autoimmune disease or receiving systemic immunosuppression were excluded from the trial. Peripheral blood for TCR sequencing was collected from all dose cohorts at baseline, on cycle 4 day 1, and on cycle 7 day 1. The samples were taken from a phase I, first-in-human, multicenter, open-label dose-escalation trial of ivuxolimab. Adults with locally advanced or metastatic melanoma, renal cell, hepatocellular, or head and neck squamous cell carcinoma were enrolled in the trial. Before TCR sequencing, CD4+ and CD8+ T cells were separately sorted from peripheral blood. Remarks on this clone: Its binding antigen is unknown. No per-base quality is available; no much larger clone lies one base away.

Points the paper makes about the study in general: After ivuxolimab, expanded clones were on average more numerous among CD8+ T cells than among CD4+ T cells. Low levels of normalized T-cell clonal expansion were also seen in some nonresponding patients. The antigen specificity of the clonally expanded peripheral T cells was not determined. Partial responders in the 0.1-3.0 mg/kg groups had among the lowest normalized peripheral clonal expansion, especially among CD8+ T cells. Clonal expansion of both CD4+ and CD8+ blood T cells was observed from baseline to week 6 at doses 0.1 to 3.0 mg/kg.

Genomic DNA was extracted from sorted cells for sequencing of the TCRbeta CDR3 region. TCRbeta CDR3 regions were sequenced using the immunoSEQ Assay. TCRdb re-hosts the immuneACCESS table, in-frame sequences only. Its copies lack some clones; in the studies checked, an unresolved V gene accounts for under half of them, and the cause for the rest is not known. Across this sample there are fewer than 80,000 clones, with 80% to 90% seen only once. The ten largest clones take up under 7.5% of the sample. This TCR derives from an adult with an advanced solid tumor such as melanoma, head and neck, liver or kidney cancer. The chain employs TRBV21-1 and TRBJ1-6; the table's D gene call, TRBD1, was not cross checked with the DNA. TRBV21-1 counts as a pseudogene. This material consisted of CD4+ or CD8+ T cells sorted from blood, taken in a trial of the OX40 agonist ivuxolimab. The DNA sequence reads TGTGCCAGCAGAGAGCGGACCAGGGGAAATTCACCCCTCCACTTT. This sequence encodes CASRERTRGNSPLHF.